This T cell receptor (beta chain) was sequenced for a study of T-cell memory formation after mild COVID-19. Study-level results: The study detected some responding clones in pre-infection memory, suggesting cross-reactive memory joined. The SARS-CoV-2 specificity of second-wave clones reaching peak at day 37 remained unverified. Among contracting clones, CD4+ were mainly CM/EM and CD8+ enriched in EMRA.

The length of the CDR3 is 15 residues. The germline V gene encodes CDR1 SGHAT and CDR2 FQNNGV. Trimming took off 5 bases at V and 3 bases at J, with 17 bases between the two ends. MiXCR was run by TCRdb on the 5' RACE reads, yielding one entry per CDR3 protein. The repertoire holds around 470,000 distinct CDR3 sequences, with roughly 20% as singletons. This clonotype was observed a handful of times. The antigen is not known. This TCR was recovered from an adult woman who had mild COVID-19 (a few samples of this study predate the infection). Cell type and time point are not known. The sequenced sample was PBMCs or a T cell subset sorted from them (not recorded which). The chain combines TRBV11-2 with TRBJ2-7; D remains unclear. The CDR3 DNA reads TGTGCCAGCAGCCAAGAAGTTACCCCCCTCTACGAGCAGTACTTC. As protein: CASSQEVTPLYEQYF.